The 12 T cell receptor beta chains below were found in one sample sequenced in a study of tumor-infiltrating lymphocytes in primary liver carcinoma. The authors took blood RNA from unsorted whole blood and also extracted germline DNA. Priming with a constant-region primer yielded TCR beta cDNA from 400 to 550 ng total RNA. Modified slightly, ARM-PCR produced TCR beta libraries over three nested multiplex PCR rounds. TRBV1-TRBV30 forward primers and a C-beta reverse primer were used in the first two PCR rounds, which each ran for 10 cycles. MiXCR, applied by TCRdb to the multiplex PCR reads, yields one record per CDR3 protein. This repertoire shows 250,000 to 400,000 distinct CDR3 sequences, about 62% found once; its top ten account for roughly 9%. The specimen was peripheral blood. These receptor sequences come from a man between 35 and 55 years old with primary liver carcinoma and hepatitis B virus infection.

This clonotype was seen just once. Relative to the germline gene, one junction end is altered; a read error may explain this. The chain employs TRBV7-9 and TRBJ2-3, with D maybe TRBD2 (5 bases). The CDR3 is 15 amino acids. CDR1 is SEHNR and CDR2 is FQNEAQ in the germline V gene (reference sequence). The CDR3 sequence: CASSSVLVETDTQYF. The CDR3 DNA reads as TGCGCCAGCAGCTCGGTACTAGTGGAAACAGATACGCAGTATTTT. Complete variable domain (other parts from reference TRBV7-9 and TRBJ2-3): DTGVSQNPRHKITKRGQNVTFRCDPISEHNRLYWYRQTLGQGPEFLTYFQNEAQLEKSRLLSDRFSAERPKGSFSTLEIQRTEQGDSAMYLCASSSVLVETDTQYFGPGTRLTVL.

The genes are TRBV14 and TRBJ1-4; D gene unclear. The CDR3 runs to 17 residues. Germline CDR1 is SGHDN and CDR2 is FVKESK. Deletions cut 0 bases from V and 0 bases from J, with 11 bases between. The CDR3 coding sequence is TGTGCCAGCAGCCAAGACCGGGGAAGCGCAACTAATGAAAAACTGTTTTTT. Protein sequence: CASSQDRGSATNEKLFF.

About this clonotype: At one of its ends the junction is not consistent with the germline gene, which may arise from a read error. The chain uses TRBV4-1 and TRBJ1-1, with unresolved D. This CDR3 has 15 amino acids. CDR1 is MGHRA and CDR2 is YSYEKL in the germline V gene. The CDR3 loop reads CASSRAGSANTEAFF. In DNA, the CDR3 is TGCGCTAGCAGCCGCGCCGGGTCAGCGAACACTGAAGCTTTCTTT.

The chain carries TRBV7-9 and TRBJ2-5; maybe TRBD1 (6 bases). Trimming took off 6 bases at V and 1 base at J, with 12 bases between the two ends. The CDR3 totals 14 residues. Germline lookup yields CDR1 SEHNR and CDR2 FQNEAQ (reference sequence). This chain's CDR3 is CASRTGQSQETQYF. Here the CDR3 DNA reads TGTGCCAGCAGAACTGGACAGTCCCAAGAGACCCAGTACTTC. The full variable domain, its missing parts supplied by reference TRBV7-9 and TRBJ2-5, is DTGVSQNPRHKITKRGQNVTFRCDPISEHNRLYWYRQTLGQGPEFLTYFQNEAQLEKSRLLSDRFSAERPKGSFSTLEIQRTEQGDSAMYLCASRTGQSQETQYFGPGTRLLVL.

Points on this clonotype: This may be a read error: a much more frequent sequence differs by one nucleotide. This rearrangement joins TRBV6-2 or TRBV6-3 to TRBJ2-1; TRBD2 matches 8 bases. This CDR3 has 18 amino acids. The germline CDR1 and CDR2 sequences are MNHEY and SVGEGT. The V and J ends lost 2 bases and 3 bases, in that order; junction bases with no gene match: 12. The CDR3 region is CASSYSPPGGVFYNEQFF. CDR3 coding DNA: TGTGCCAGCAGTTACAGCCCCCCCGGGGGGGTCTTCTACAATGAGCAGTTCTTC.

Comments on this clonotype: A much larger clone differs by one base, so this may be a read error. The chain joins TRBV29-1 to TRBJ2-1; a possible D gene is TRBD1 (6 bases). Germline V lookup: CDR1 SQVTM, CDR2 ANQGSEA. V was trimmed by 7 bases and J by 3 bases, leaving 10 bases between them. The CDR3 has 12 residues. The CDR3 DNA reads TGCAGCGCTGACAGGAGCTACAATGAGCAGTTCTTC. Its translation is CSADRSYNEQFF.

For this clonotype: This could be a read error, since a much larger clone is one nucleotide away. The CDR3 loop reads CASSYPRGESTHEKYF. The DNA for the CDR3 is TGTGCCAGCAGTTACCCTAGGGGTGAGAGCACCCACGAGAAGTACTTC. The V call is TRBV6-6, the J call TRBJ2-7, with D perhaps matching TRBD1 (5 bases). Germline CDR1 reads MNHNY; CDR2 reads SVGAGI (reference sequence). The CDR3 sequence is 16 residues long.

The chain is built from TRBV28 and TRBJ2-1; either TRBD1 or TRBD2 may supply D (5 bases each). The CDR3 is 15 residues long. V lost 3 bases and J 12 bases, leaving 21 bases between the germline ends. CDR1 and CDR2 from the germline V gene are MDHEN and SYDVKM. Written as DNA, the CDR3 is TGTGCCAGCAGTTTGACGGGACGCGGCGTAAGGATGCAGTTCTTC. Its protein is CASSLTGRGVRMQFF.

This clonotype came up a few times. The rearrangement joins TRBV12-3 or TRBV12-4 to TRBJ2-7; perhaps TRBD1 as D (6 bases). V was cut by 9 bases and J by 2 bases, with 17 bases left in between. CDR3 length: 14 residues. DNA for the CDR3: TGTGCCAGTTCTAGTAGGGACACCGCCTACGAGCAGTACTTC. The encoded protein is CASSSRDTAYEQYF.

On this clonotype itself: Just one base apart from a much larger clone, this may be a read error. The chain links TRBV5-7 to TRBJ2-1; a possible D gene is TRBD2 (6 bases). TRBV5-7 is treated as an ORF (open reading frame) with a function not yet certain. CDR3 length: 15 residues. V lost 0 bases to trimming and J lost 6 bases, with 13 bases between them. The CDR3 DNA sequence: TGTGCCAGCAGCTTGGACTGGGGAGGCTTCAATGAGCAGTTCTTC. Encoded protein: CASSLDWGGFNEQFF.

A note on this clonotype: It is likely a read error, because the conserved phenylalanine at the end of the CDR3 is missing. This chain links TRBV7-8 with TRBJ2-7; unclear D gene. CDR3 length equals 14 residues. V was trimmed by 1 base and J by 6 bases, leaving 13 bases between them. Germline values: CDR1 SGHVS, CDR2 FQNEAQ. Here the CDR3 DNA reads TGTGCCAGCAGCTTAGAGTTGAACTTGGGCGAGCAGTACCTC. It yields the protein CASSLELNLGEQYL.

With respect to this clonotype: The CDR3 ends on some other residue instead of the conserved phenylalanine or tryptophan, so this is likely a read error. V and J are TRBV5-4 and TRBJ2-2, with D perhaps matching TRBD1 or TRBD2 (5 bases each). The length of the CDR3 is 16 residues. Germline CDR1 reads SGHNT; CDR2 reads YYREEE (reference sequence). The CDR3 reads CASSLSKWGEAGALFL. The CDR3 DNA is TGTGCCAGCAGCTTGTCTAAGTGGGGTGAGGCCGGGGCGCTGTTTCTT.